The 31 T cell receptor beta chains listed next were all sequenced from one sample in a study of blood T cell repertoires in COVID-19 (dated by TCRdb to about 2020). The library was generated by the immunoSEQ multiplex PCR assay. TCRdb mirrors the immuneACCESS table, restricted to in-frame sequences. Some clones are absent from its copies; in checked studies, under half trace to an unresolved V gene, and the reason for the others is unknown. The sample table contains about 63,000 clones; only one count was recorded for roughly 80% of them. Less than 4.5% of the sample is in the top ten clones. Sequenced sample: PBMCs or T cells enriched from blood (not recorded which). The receptors originated from a woman in her forties with acute COVID-19.

The chain links TRBV5-1 to TRBJ2-7; 7 nucleotides match TRBD1. There are 15 residues in the CDR3. Per the germline V gene, CDR1 is SGHRS and CDR2 is YFSETQ. V lost 4 bases and J lost 2; bases outside the gene matches: 9. CDR3: CASSPGGGQPYEQYV. CDR3 sequence (DNA): TGCGCCAGCAGCCCTGGTGGGGGACAGCCCTACGAGCAGTACGTC.

V is TRBV20-1 and J is TRBJ1-3; D is unclear. The CDR3 has 15 amino acids. Trimming shortened V by 3 bases and J by 0 bases, and 12 bases separated the two germline ends. Germline CDR1 and CDR2: DFQATT and SNEGSKA (reference sequence). CDR3 region: CSASTDSYSGNTIYF. CDR3 nucleotide sequence: TGCAGTGCTAGTACAGATTCTTACTCTGGAAACACCATATATTTT.

The CDR3 loop is CASSLGGGSQPQHF. For the CDR3, the DNA is TGTGCCAGCAGCTTAGGGGGGGGCAGTCAGCCCCAGCATTTT. The chain is built from TRBV7-9 and TRBJ1-5, with D possibly TRBD1 on 6 matching bases. Germline-derived CDR1 and CDR2 are SEHNR and FQNEAQ (reference sequence). The CDR3 covers 14 residues. V lost 1 base and J 6 bases, leaving 10 bases between the germline ends. The whole variable domain, remainder taken from reference TRBV7-9 and TRBJ1-5, is DTGVSQNPRHKITKRGQNVTFRCDPISEHNRLYWYRQTLGQGPEFLTYFQNEAQLEKSRLLSDRFSAERPKGSFSTLEIQRTEQGDSAMYLCASSLGGGSQPQHFGDGTRLSIL.

The chain couples TRBV14 to TRBJ2-3; D gene uncertain. Per germline, CDR1 SGHDN and CDR2 FVKESK. V lost 1 base to trimming and J lost 0 bases, with 8 bases between them. This CDR3 is built from 15 residues. The CDR3 spells CASSQGQTSTDTQYF. In nucleotides, the CDR3 is TGTGCCAGCAGCCAAGGACAAACTAGCACAGATACGCAGTATTTT. Filled out from reference TRBV14 and TRBJ2-3, the complete variable domain reads EAGVTQFPSHSVIEKGQTVTLRCDPISGHDNLYWYRRVMGKEIKFLLHFVKESKQDESGMPNNRFLAERTGGTYSTLKVQPAELEDSGVYFCASSQGQTSTDTQYFGPGTRLTVL.

V and J are TRBV28 and TRBJ2-6, with 8 bases lining up with TRBD1. There are 16 residues in the CDR3. With 7 bases clipped from V and 4 bases from J, the junction kept 9 bases outside the gene matches. Germline V gives CDR1 MDHEN, CDR2 SYDVKM. The CDR3 protein is CASNQGASSGANVLTF. CDR3 coding DNA: TGTGCCAGCAACCAGGGGGCATCGTCCGGGGCCAACGTCCTGACTTTC.

The CDR3 is CASSLRRLAENNEQFF. For the CDR3, the DNA is TGTGCCAGCAGCTTAAGGCGGCTAGCGGAGAACAATGAGCAGTTCTTC. The chain employs TRBV7-3 and TRBJ2-1, with 7 bases aligning to TRBD2. V shed 1 base and J 5 bases; nucleotides not matched to a gene: 8. From germline, CDR1 is SGHTA and CDR2 FQGTGA. The CDR3 spans 16 residues.

CDR3 region: CASSQDDRQGNEQYV. DNA for the CDR3: TGCGCCAGCAGCCAAGATGACCGCCAGGGGAACGAGCAGTACGTC. The rearrangement joins TRBV4-1 to TRBJ2-7, with D perhaps matching TRBD1 (6 bases). Germline V gene lookup returns CDR1 MGHRA and CDR2 YSYEKL. Trimming cost V 0 bases and J 5 bases, with 14 bases left between them. The CDR3 is 15 residues long.

The chain has TRBV21-1 and TRBJ2-7; the D call TRBD2 from the table was never checked on the DNA. TRBV21-1 is described as a pseudogene. The CDR3 contains 15 residues. CDR3 sequence: CASSKGTSGRYEQYF. The CDR3 region has the DNA TGTGCCAGCAGCAAAGGGACTAGCGGGAGGTACGAGCAGTACTTC.

The chain links TRBV9 to TRBJ1-2; D is undetermined. The ends were cut back, 3 bases at V and 5 bases at J, with 14 bases in the middle. The CDR3 length is 14 residues. Per the germline V gene, CDR1 is SGDLS and CDR2 is YYNGEE. CDR3 nucleotides: TGTGCCAGCAGCGCCCACAGAGACCTATATGGCTACACCTTC. Residues: CASSAHRDLYGYTF.

This clone was counted once. The chain employs TRBV7-9 and TRBJ2-6; unclear D gene. The CDR3 has 17 amino acids. Trimming stripped 1 base from V and 2 bases from J, with 12 bases between. Germline V gene data show CDR1 as SEHNR and CDR2 as FQNEAQ (reference sequence). This CDR3 is CASSLDFGSAGANVLTF. The CDR3 coding sequence is TGTGCCAGCAGCTTAGACTTCGGAAGCGCTGGGGCCAACGTCCTGACTTTC.

This clone appeared a few times. This chain uses TRBV9 with TRBJ2-7, with TRBD1 matching over 8 bases. With 0 bases clipped from V and 1 base from J, the junction kept 6 bases outside the gene matches. Per germline, CDR1 SGDLS and CDR2 YYNGEE. The CDR3 is made up of 16 amino acids. CDR3 sequence reads: CASSVGLGTGSYEQYF. CDR3 nucleotide sequence: TGTGCCAGCAGCGTAGGTCTCGGGACAGGATCCTACGAGCAGTACTTC.

V usage is TRBV19 and J usage is TRBJ2-5; D unclear. The germline gives CDR1 LNHDA, CDR2 SQIVND (reference sequence). The CDR3 is made up of 16 amino acids. Trimming pared 0 bases from V and 3 bases from J, leaving 14 bases between. CDR3 DNA: TGTGCCAGTAGTATAGACATCGAGGTAGGAAAAGAGACCCAGTACTTC. Translation: CASSIDIEVGKETQYF.

The chain joins TRBV7-9 to TRBJ1-5, with unresolved D. The CDR3 loop spans 14 amino acids. Germline-derived CDR1 and CDR2 are SEHNR and FQNEAQ (reference sequence). The germline V and J ends were trimmed by 2 bases and 4 bases, with 9 bases remaining between them. CDR3 sequence (DNA): TGTGCCAGCAGCTTACCGGGTCTGAATCAGCCCCAGCATTTT. Protein sequence: CASSLPGLNQPQHF.

The rearrangement links TRBV24-1 to TRBJ2-1; 8 bases align to TRBD2. The CDR3 has 13 amino acids. Per the germline V gene, CDR1 is KGHDR and CDR2 is SFDVKD. V lost 7 bases and J lost 4; bases outside the gene matches: 2. This CDR3 reads CATSGGGYNEQFF. CDR3 nucleotides: TGTGCCACCAGCGGGGGGGGGTACAATGAGCAGTTCTTC.

The CDR3 reads CASSSLGGQGNEQFF. The CDR3 nucleotides read TGTGCCAGCAGTTCCCTCGGGGGACAGGGGAATGAGCAGTTCTTC. The chain recombines TRBV28 with TRBJ2-1; 10 bases map to TRBD1. CDR3 length equals 15 residues. The V gene's germline CDR1 is MDHEN and CDR2 SYDVKM. J gave up 7 bases and V 4 bases, and 7 bases lay outside the gene matches.

This clone has more than one count but fewer than ten. J is TRBJ2-7 and V is TRBV7-9, with D unresolved. The CDR3 length is 14 residues. Trimming took 1 base from V and 2 from J, leaving 9 bases between them. Germline assignment: CDR1 SEHNR and CDR2 FQNEAQ (reference sequence). Here the CDR3 DNA reads TGTGCCAGCAGCTTAGTGTTGGGCCCCTACGAGCAGTACTTC. Translating gives CASSLVLGPYEQYF.

The rearrangement uses TRBV11-1 and TRBJ2-1; possibly TRBD2 for D (7 bases). With 1 base removed from V and 7 bases from J, the gap between germline ends came to 14 bases. The CDR3 length is 15 residues. Germline CDR1 SGHAT, CDR2 FQDESV (reference sequence). Written as DNA, the CDR3 is TGTGCCAGCAGCTTAGTGGGGGGGCCCTCGAATGAGCAGTTCTTC. It specifies CASSLVGGPSNEQFF.

The chain employs TRBV28 and TRBJ2-7; 8 positions agree with TRBD2. The CDR3 covers 15 residues. With V trimmed by 6 bases and J by 2 bases, 9 bases remained unmatched. Per germline, CDR1 MDHEN and CDR2 SYDVKM. DNA of the CDR3: TGTGCCAGCAGATCTAGCGGGTTATACCCCTACGAGCAGTACTTC. This sequence encodes CASRSSGLYPYEQYF.

The genes are TRBV6-1 and TRBJ2-3; possible D gene TRBD1, 5 bases. Germline CDR1 and CDR2: MNHNS and SASEGT. The CDR3 length is 16 residues. V lost 0 bases, J lost 5 bases, and 15 bases lay in between. Here the CDR3 reads CASSEASGQGKDTQYF. The CDR3 region has the DNA TGTGCCAGCAGTGAAGCATCTGGGCAGGGAAAAGATACGCAGTATTTT.

V gene TRBV5-1 combines with J gene TRBJ1-3; 7 bases line up with TRBD1. The junction had 7 bases not matched to a gene; V was cut back by 1 base and J by 0 bases. Germline V gene lookup returns CDR1 SGHRS and CDR2 YFSETQ. The length of the CDR3 is 17 residues. For the CDR3, the DNA is TGCGCCAGCAGCTTGTTGGGGACAGCGCACTCTGGAAACACCATATATTTT. This codes for CASSLLGTAHSGNTIYF.

The sample holds a few counts of this clone. This chain uses TRBV7-7 with TRBJ1-3; D not certain. The CDR3 is 15 residues long. From germline, CDR1 is SSHAT and CDR2 FNYEAQ (reference sequence). V lost 1 base, J lost 3 bases, and 10 bases lay in between. The CDR3 loop is CASSLGHGFGNTIYF. DNA of the CDR3: TGTGCCAGCAGCTTAGGTCACGGTTTTGGAAACACCATATATTTT.

This chain joins TRBV19 and TRBJ1-2; TRBD1 matches at 8 bases. The CDR3 has 15 residues. V lost 7 bases, J lost 4 bases, and 11 bases stayed unmatched. The V gene's germline CDR1 is LNHDA and CDR2 SQIVND (reference sequence). In nucleotides, the CDR3 is TGTGCCAGTACCTCATGGACAGGGAGGCCCTATGGCTACACCTTC. This codes for CASTSWTGRPYGYTF. Drawing the rest from reference TRBV19 and TRBJ1-2, the complete variable domain is DGGITQSPKYLFRKEGQNVTLSCEQNLNHDAMYWYRQDPGQGLRLIYYSQIVNDFQKGDIAEGYSVSREKKESFPLTVTSAQKNPTAFYLCASTSWTGRPYGYTFGSGTRLTVV.

The rearrangement links TRBV9 to TRBJ2-5, with 8 nucleotides matching TRBD2. Trimming cost V 7 bases and J 0 bases; bases outside gene matches: 11. Germline CDR1 and CDR2: SGDLS and YYNGEE. The CDR3 covers 16 residues. The CDR3 region has the DNA TGTGCCAGCGCAGAGGGTAGCGGGATTTACCAAGAGACCCAGTACTTC. Its translation: CASAEGSGIYQETQYF.

This clone has only a few counts. This rearrangement joins TRBV14 to TRBJ2-2; tentative D call: TRBD1 (6 bases). Trimming removed 1 base from V and 7 bases from J, with 13 bases in between. Germline V gives CDR1 SGHDN, CDR2 FVKESK. CDR3 length equals 15 residues. For the CDR3, the DNA is TGTGCCAGCAGCCAAGCCGCTGGGGGCAGCGGGGAGCTGTTTTTT. Protein: CASSQAAGGSGELFF. Full variable domain (remainder filled in from reference TRBV14 and TRBJ2-2): EAGVTQFPSHSVIEKGQTVTLRCDPISGHDNLYWYRRVMGKEIKFLLHFVKESKQDESGMPNNRFLAERTGGTYSTLKVQPAELEDSGVYFCASSQAAGGSGELFFGEGSRLTVL.

The rearrangement uses TRBV7-9 and TRBJ1-2; perhaps TRBD1 as D (5 bases). Germline V gene data show CDR1 as SEHNR and CDR2 as FQNEAQ (reference sequence). CDR3 length: 15 residues. Trimming removed 5 bases at V and 4 bases at J, with 17 bases between. CDR3 region: CASSPSNIQVYGYTF. The CDR3 nucleotides read TGTGCCAGCAGCCCAAGTAACATACAGGTCTATGGCTACACCTTC.

Only one count was recorded for this clone. CDR3 region: CASSLLATTYYEQYF. The CDR3 DNA reads as TGCGCCAGCAGCTTACTAGCCACCACCTACTACGAGCAGTACTTC. This sequence joins TRBV5-1 and TRBJ2-7; D might be TRBD2 (6 bases). The CDR3 covers 15 residues. From germline, CDR1 is SGHRS and CDR2 YFSETQ. V lost 2 bases and J 3 bases, leaving 15 bases between the germline ends.

This chain uses TRBV10-2 with TRBJ2-7, with D hard to call. With 0 bases removed from V and 6 bases from J, the gap between germline ends came to 6 bases. The CDR3 runs 12 residues. In germline, CDR1 is WSHSY, CDR2 SAAADI. This CDR3 reads CASSESSSEQYV. The CDR3 coding sequence is TGCGCCAGCAGTGAGTCGTCGAGCGAGCAGTACGTC.

The chain employs TRBV28 and TRBJ2-5; D possibly corresponds to TRBD1 (6 bases). The CDR3 extends over 16 amino acids. The germline CDR1 and CDR2 sequences are MDHEN and SYDVKM. V was shortened by 2 bases and J by 5 bases, with 18 bases between the two germline ends. CDR3 sequence (DNA): TGTGCCAGCAGTTTAGCCCCCGGGACAATATGGGAGACCCAGTACTTC. It codes for CASSLAPGTIWETQYF.

This clone was found once. V and J are TRBV6-5 and TRBJ2-7, with D possibly TRBD1 on 6 matching bases. V gave up 4 bases and J gave up 6 bases, with 16 bases separating them. This CDR3 is 14 amino acids long. Germline CDR1 reads MNHEY; CDR2 reads SVGAGI. CDR3 sequence reads: CASSSGLWTAEQYV. The DNA of the CDR3 is TGTGCCAGCAGTTCCGGACTCTGGACAGCCGAGCAGTACGTC.

This clone has just one count. V and J are TRBV7-9 and TRBJ2-2, with D hard to call. CDR3 length: 16 residues. Trimming took 2 bases from V and 4 from J, leaving 14 bases between them. Per germline, CDR1 SEHNR and CDR2 FQNEAQ (reference sequence). DNA of the CDR3: TGTGCCAGCAGCTTATATCCCCAGGCCCGCACCGGGGAGCTGTTTTTT. Translation: CASSLYPQARTGELFF.

This clone was seen only once. The V and J genes are TRBV19 and TRBJ2-1; 7 nucleotides agree with TRBD1. The V gene's germline CDR1 is LNHDA and CDR2 SQIVND (reference sequence). The CDR3 runs 15 residues. V trimming: 7 bases; J trimming: 2 bases; junction bases outside the gene matches: 8. CDR3 sequence reads: CASTDRYPPYNEQFF. The DNA for the CDR3 is TGTGCCAGTACGGACAGGTACCCTCCCTACAATGAGCAGTTCTTC.